This TCR beta chain derives from a study of blood T cell repertoires in COVID-19. Study-level background: Samples of COVID-19 (acute and convalescent) were obtained from the United States, Italy and Spain.

The germline V gene has CDR1 LGHDT and CDR2 YNNKEL (reference sequence). V lost 1 base, J lost 3 bases, and 10 bases lay in between. The CDR3 length is 14 residues. Under the authors' procedure: Estimation of nucleated cell counts relied on the amplification of reference gene primers. Sequenced by immunoSEQ multiplex PCR; TCRdb stores in-frame clones only, minus some. The V and J calls and clone size are taken from that table; D and trimming were inferred from the DNA. The sample has under 500,000 clones; roughly 89% are singletons. This clonotype originated in a woman in her 30s with acute or convalescent COVID-19. The specimen was peripheral blood. The rearrangement joins TRBV3-1 (or the pseudogene TRBV3-2) to TRBJ2-7; D remains ambiguous. Here the CDR3 DNA reads TGTGCCAGCAGCCAAGGGCTAGATTACTACGAGCAGTACTTC. It yields the protein CASSQGLDYYEQYF.